This T cell receptor (beta chain) comes out of a study of blood T cells in healthy people across ages (dated by TCRdb to between 2014 and 2016). Looking at the study overall: In model experiments, template switching captured roughly one uniquely barcoded TCR beta cDNA molecule for every two T cells. To track age-related changes in TCR beta repertoire diversity, the study relied on deep sequencing normalized with unique cDNA molecular identifiers. For two donors (one aged 18 to 29 and one aged 80 or older), the study analyzed two additional independent replicas of 1 million unique cDNA reads from the same blood draw. The donors were divided into four age groups: young (average about 16 years), middle-aged (about 40), aged (about 62) and long-lived (more than 75).

Receptor libraries were prepared by 5' RACE. Sequencing was performed on an Illumina HiSeq 2500. A second about 6 to 11 cycle PCR used a sample-barcoded 5' primer and a J-beta primer mix. A unique molecular identifier was introduced onto each TCR beta cDNA molecule by a template-switch 5' adaptor carrying 12 random nucleotides. Each sample yielded at least 3 million CDR3-containing paired-end reads. All of the RNA was converted into first-strand cDNA using the Mint cDNA synthesis kit, with a TRBC-specific oligonucleotide serving as the primer. All cDNA was treated with uracil-DNA glycosylase and then went through a first 18-cycle PCR with the universal primers M1SS and BC2_uni_R. Per the source publication's procedure: Each sample was normalized by randomly selecting 1 million high-quality reads, each carrying a distinct molecular identifier. Instead of being binned into consensus sequences, reads with shared molecular identifiers were discarded. MiTCR, run with a Q25 quality threshold and the strictest error-elimination algorithm, handled CDR3 identification, clonotype clustering and error correction. Lower-bound total TCR beta diversity was estimated with a nonparametric unseen species model using Euler transformation. The raw public data were reprocessed by TCRdb itself: fastp quality trimming at Q25, MiXCR clonotype calling, in-frame beta chains only. A single entry per CDR3 protein holds the most common genes and DNA from its merged rows. V and J calls and clone size were set by TCRdb, not the authors. The sample includes around 820,000 distinct CDR3 sequences, with roughly 25% observed a single time. The ten largest account for 3.7% of the sample.

As to this clonotype: This receptor's antigen is unknown. No much larger clonotype is one base removed from it; base qualities were not supplied.

Donors were approximately 42 systemically healthy Caucasian individuals from Russia aged roughly 6 to 90 years. About 10 milliliters of peripheral blood were collected from each donor into EDTA-treated Vacutainer tubes. Ficoll-Paque density-gradient centrifugation was used to isolate PBMCs, with at least 7 million per sample. Trizol reagent was used to extract total RNA from PBMCs, with at least 6 micrograms per sample. For every donor, an aliquot of PBMCs went through flow cytometry to measure the percentages of naive CD45RAhigh/CD27high T cells. V is clipped by 2 bases and J by 2 bases, and the sequence between their germline boundaries is 13 bases long. As encoded in the germline V gene, CDR1 is SGHRS while CDR2 is YFSETQ. Inclusive of the bounding cysteine and phenylalanine, the CDR3 is 15 residues long. The retained sequence is limited to the CDR3, 45 bases, with the frame set at the first base.

Here is what the overall study found, with its caveats: There was a strong correlation between observed TCR beta diversity and the percentage of naive T cells measured by flow cytometry. The CMV infection status of donors was not known, potentially confounding age-related changes in expanded clonotypes. Because profiling used bulk unsorted PBMCs, naive and antigen-experienced compartments could not be compared conclusively. Estimates of total diversity based on one million sequenced T cells were regarded as lower bounds and as underestimates. As age increased, observed TCR beta diversity per million T cells dropped in a roughly linear way, and a significant reduction was already evident by age 40. Compared with the aged group, the long-lived group had more naive CD4+ T cells, fewer expanded clones and increased TCR diversity, suggesting age selection.

These data were also reused for a study on T cells of mothers and their children. The second paper states: Donors were nine systemically healthy Caucasian individuals: three mothers and their six children. cDNA synthesis consumed the entire amount of extracted RNA, loaded at 1.5 ug RNA in each 15 ul reaction. In the second PCR, the M1S primer added sample barcodes and 2-4 random nucleotides. Over 8.5 million TCR beta CDR3 reads were obtained for each mother, and 2.5 million to 3 million reads were obtained for each child. Thymic selection similarly shapes TCR recombination output in related and unrelated pairs, with minor effect from inherited differences. Normalized repertoire overlap in related mother-child pairs was always slightly higher than in unrelated mother-child pairs, but the difference was never significant. No persistent microchimeric T cell clones were found, with a detection sensitivity of 85 to 100 clones per million clonotypes. To look for features that set related mother-child pairs apart from unrelated individuals, the researchers ran deep NGS to compare the TCR beta repertoires of mothers and children. The mean age was roughly 36 +/- 4 years for the mothers and about 10 +/- 4 years for the children. After adapter ligation with NEBNext reagents, the libraries were sequenced on Illumina HiSeq 2000 with 100+100 nt paired-end reads. To prevent cross-contamination, the mother and child libraries were prepared one month apart and sequenced in separate runs. For each donor, somewhere between about 500,000 and 2,300,000 distinct TCR beta clonotypes were identified. Naive TCR beta clonotypes were estimated from low-frequency clonotypes matched to each donor's FACS-determined naive share, without sorting.

The sequence joins TRBV5-1 to TRBJ2-5; matching of 5 bases hints at TRBD2 as the D gene. The material sequenced was blood. This TCR was sampled from a boy younger than 18 in good health. The CDR3 protein: CASSFMDSYQETQYF. The nucleotide sequence reads as follows: TGCGCCAGCAGCTTTATGGACTCCTATCAAGAGACCCAGTACTTC.